The next 28 T cell receptor beta chains were all read from a single sample in a study of cytomegalovirus exposure and HLA in healthy donors. TCRdb's copy holds only in-frame clones and misses some; the assay was immunoSEQ multiplex PCR. The profile shows fewer than 120,000 clones, roughly 90% of them singletons. The sample taken for sequencing was PBMCs. All receptors come from a woman in her twenties or thirties in good health and CMV-seropositive.

The chain links TRBV19 to TRBJ2-7; 10 bases are shared with TRBD2. CDR3 size: 13 residues. The V and J ends lost 5 bases and 7 bases, in that order; junction bases with no gene match: 5. Germline V CDR1 and CDR2: LNHDA, SQIVND (reference sequence). CDR3 amino acids: CASSELAGSEQYF. CDR3 sequence (DNA): TGTGCCAGTAGTGAACTAGCGGGGAGTGAGCAGTACTTC.

The V gene is TRBV21-1, the J gene TRBJ2-7; the table's TRBD2 call for D was not verified on the DNA. TRBV21-1 is a listed pseudogene. CDR3 length: 16 amino acids. The CDR3 region is CASSKVREQEIYEQYF. In DNA form, the CDR3 reads TGTGCCAGCAGCAAAGTACGGGAGCAGGAGATCTACGAGCAGTACTTC.

V is TRBV2 and J is TRBJ2-3, with TRBD1 as a possible D gene (6 bases). V was cut by 6 bases and J by 0 bases, with 10 bases left in between. The CDR3 is made up of 14 amino acids. The germline CDR1 and CDR2 sequences are SNHLY and FYNNEI. CDR3 protein: CASSGTSSTDTQYF. Written as DNA, the CDR3 is TGTGCCAGCAGCGGGACATCGAGCACAGATACGCAGTATTTT. The whole variable domain, filled in from reference TRBV2 and TRBJ2-3, reads EPEVTQTPSHQVTQMGQEVILRCVPISNHLYFYWYRQILGQKVEFLVSFYNNEISEKSEIFDDQFSVERPDGSNFTLKIRSTKLEDSAMYFCASSGTSSTDTQYFGPGTRLTVL.

The chain has TRBV11-2 and TRBJ2-7, with D unclear. V gave up 1 base and J gave up 2 bases, with 9 bases separating them. Germline lookup yields CDR1 SGHAT and CDR2 FQNNGV. The length of the CDR3 is 14 residues. CDR3 residues: CASSLVRNPYEQYF. CDR3 DNA sequence: TGTGCCAGCAGCTTAGTGCGGAACCCCTACGAGCAGTACTTC.

The chain joins TRBV25-1 to TRBJ2-1; a possible D gene is TRBD2 (7 bases). CDR1 and CDR2 from the germline V gene are MGHDK and SYGVNS. Trimming took 4 bases from V and 4 from J, leaving 14 bases between them. The CDR3 has 15 residues. CDR3 in amino acids: CASSGPSGTYNEQFF. CDR3 nucleotides: TGTGCCAGCAGTGGACCAAGCGGGACATACAATGAGCAGTTCTTC.

CDR3 sequence: CASSQDRVGANVLTF. The DNA of the CDR3 is TGCGCCAGCAGCCAAGATCGTGTGGGGGCCAACGTCCTGACTTTC. The gene calls are TRBV4-3 and TRBJ2-6; D gene ambiguous. Looked up from germline, CDR1 is LGHNA and CDR2 is YSLEER. The CDR3 is 15 residues long. Trimming cost V 0 bases and J 4 bases, with 7 bases left between them.

This chain connects TRBV9 to TRBJ2-1; TRBD2 matches 9 bases. The CDR3 totals 17 residues. Looked up from germline, CDR1 is SGDLS and CDR2 is YYNGEE. The V and J ends lost 2 bases and 0 bases, in that order; junction bases with no gene match: 6. CDR3 sequence: CASSVFSGGSSYNEQFF. CDR3 coding DNA: TGTGCCAGCAGCGTCTTTAGCGGGGGAAGCTCCTACAATGAGCAGTTCTTC. Complete variable domain (other parts from reference TRBV9 and TRBJ2-1): DSGVTQTPKHLITATGQRVTLRCSPRSGDLSVYWYQQSLDQGLQFLIQYYNGEERAKGNILERFSAQQFPDLHSELNLSSLELGDSALYFCASSVFSGGSSYNEQFFGPGTRLTVL.

V usage is TRBV5-4 and J usage is TRBJ2-7; possibly TRBD1 for D (5 bases). Germline V lookup: CDR1 SGHNT, CDR2 YYREEE (reference sequence). Trimming shortened V by 0 bases and J by 2 bases, and 9 bases separated the two germline ends. The CDR3 totals 14 residues. CDR3 sequence reads: CASSLGGQPYEQYF. Here the CDR3 DNA reads TGTGCCAGCAGCTTGGGAGGACAACCCTACGAGCAGTACTTC. Full variable domain (outside the CDR3, taken from reference TRBV5-4 and TRBJ2-7): ETGVTQSPTHLIKTRGQQVTLRCSSQSGHNTVSWYQQALGQGPQFIFQYYREEENGRGNFPPRFSGLQFPNYSSELNVNALELDDSALYLCASSLGGQPYEQYFGPGTRLTVT.

CDR3 sequence: CAQSGIREKLFF. The CDR3 DNA sequence: TGTGCCCAAAGCGGGATTCGAGAAAAACTGTTTTTT. The chain is built from TRBV30 and TRBJ1-4, with no clear D. Germline loops: CDR1 GTSNPN, CDR2 SVGIG (reference sequence). The CDR3 is 12 amino acids. V lost 8 bases and J 8 bases, leaving 15 bases between the germline ends. The variable domain in full, with the rest retrieved from reference TRBV30 and TRBJ1-4, is SQTIHQWPATLVQPVGSPLSLECTVEGTSNPNLYWYRQAAGRGLQLLFYSVGIGQISSEVPQNLSASRPQDRQFILSSKKLLLSDSGFYLCAQSGIREKLFFGSGTQLSVL.

This chain connects TRBV27 to TRBJ2-5, with 8 nucleotides matching TRBD2. This CDR3 spans 15 amino acids. J gave up 5 bases and V 1 base, and 6 bases lay outside the gene matches. CDR1 is MNHEY and CDR2 is SMNVEV in the germline V gene (reference sequence). For the CDR3, the DNA is TGTGCCAGCAGTTTATTGCGGGGCGGGGGGGAGACCCAGTACTTC. Its protein product is CASSLLRGGGETQYF.

J is TRBJ2-2 and V is TRBV9, with D possibly being TRBD1 (5 bases). The length of the CDR3 is 14 residues. V lost 0 bases and J lost 5, with 8 bases in between. Looked up from germline, CDR1 is SGDLS and CDR2 is YYNGEE. The CDR3 DNA reads as TGTGCCAGCAGCGTAGTTGGGGCGACCGGGGAGCTGTTTTTT. Amino acid sequence: CASSVVGATGELFF.

This chain connects TRBV7-3 to TRBJ2-7; 7 bases fit TRBD2. V trimming: 5 bases; J trimming: 1 base; junction bases outside the gene matches: 5. Per the germline V gene, CDR1 is SGHTA and CDR2 is FQGTGA. This CDR3 is built from 14 residues. This chain's CDR3 is CASSPTGGSYEQYF. For the CDR3, the DNA is TGTGCCAGCAGCCCGACCGGGGGGTCCTACGAGCAGTACTTC.

This sequence joins TRBV7-9 and TRBJ2-7; D call uncertain. The germline V and J ends were trimmed by 4 bases and 2 bases, with 9 bases remaining between them. CDR1 SEHNR and CDR2 FQNEAQ come from the germline V gene (reference sequence). CDR3 size: 13 residues. CDR3 nucleotide sequence: TGTGCCAGCAGCTCTCGCGTAGCCTACGAGCAGTACTTC. This codes for CASSSRVAYEQYF.

The rearrangement uses TRBV6-5 and TRBJ1-1, with D unresolved. V dropped 0 bases and J dropped 0 bases, with 8 bases sitting between them. The CDR3 extends over 15 amino acids. The V gene's germline CDR1 is MNHEY and CDR2 SVGAGI. CDR3 sequence (DNA): TGTGCCAGCAGTTACTCGGGAGGGTTGAACACTGAAGCTTTCTTT. Amino acid sequence: CASSYSGGLNTEAFF.

The CDR3 spells CASSSTGDSNQPQHF. CDR3 coding DNA: TGTGCCAGCAGTTCGACAGGAGATAGCAATCAGCCCCAGCATTTT. The chain is built from TRBV28 and TRBJ1-5; weak D call: TRBD1 (6 bases). V was clipped by 4 bases and J by 0 bases, with 10 bases between them. Germline CDR1 reads MDHEN; CDR2 reads SYDVKM. The CDR3 has 15 amino acids.

This rearrangement joins TRBV6-1 to TRBJ1-2, with D possibly matching TRBD1 (6 bases). Germline V gene sequence: CDR1 MNHNS, CDR2 SASEGT. This CDR3 is built from 15 residues. Between the trimmed V and J ends, which lost 3 bases and 7 bases, there was a span of 18 bases. Here the CDR3 reads CASSDSNREMSGYTF. In nucleotides, the CDR3 is TGTGCCAGCAGTGACTCAAACAGGGAGATGAGTGGCTACACCTTC.

This clone was counted a single time. This chain uses TRBV4-1 with TRBJ2-5; 12 bases are a match to TRBD2. The CDR3 length is 16 residues. Germline V CDR1 and CDR2: MGHRA, YSYEKL. V was pared by 4 bases and J by 4 bases, with 7 bases of the junction left unmatched. This CDR3 is CASSRGLAGRGETQYF. The CDR3 region has the DNA TGCGCCAGCAGCCGCGGACTAGCGGGGAGAGGAGAGACCCAGTACTTC.

The V and J genes are TRBV5-1 and TRBJ2-5; D may be TRBD2 (6 bases). Trimming removed 0 bases at V and 2 bases at J, with 11 bases between. This CDR3 spans 15 amino acids. Germline loops: CDR1 SGHRS, CDR2 YFSETQ. CDR3 bases: TGCGCCAGCAGCTTGGCCGGGAGAGTACAAGAGACCCAGTACTTC. Encoded protein: CASSLAGRVQETQYF.

V and J are TRBV28 and TRBJ2-3; D is perhaps TRBD2 (5 bases). The CDR3 runs 12 residues. Trimming stripped 2 bases from V and 11 bases from J, with 11 bases between. The germline CDR1 and CDR2 sequences are MDHEN and SYDVKM. The CDR3 DNA sequence: TGTGCCAGCAGTTTAGACCGGGGAATGCAGTATTTT. It is translated as CASSLDRGMQYF.

This clone was picked up one time. The rearrangement uses TRBV5-5 and TRBJ2-2; TRBD2 agrees at 14 bases. V lost 4 bases to trimming and J lost 6 bases; unmatched junction nucleotides: 11. The CDR3 is 18 amino acids. Germline V gene data show CDR1 as SGHKS and CDR2 as YYEKEE (reference sequence). In DNA form, the CDR3 reads TGTGCCAGCAGCCCGACTAGCGGGAGGGCCGGTGTGGCCGGGGAGCTGTTTTTT. The encoded protein is CASSPTSGRAGVAGELFF.

This chain links TRBV29-1 with TRBJ1-1; D ambiguous. V was pared by 3 bases and J by 4 bases, with 12 bases between. Germline V gives CDR1 SQVTM, CDR2 ANQGSEA. The CDR3 length is 13 residues. The CDR3, as DNA: TGCAGCGTTGATGTTTCGGGGAGCACTGAAGCTTTCTTT. It specifies CSVDVSGSTEAFF. Combining the CDR3 with reference TRBV29-1 and TRBJ1-1 gives the whole variable domain SAVISQKPSRDICQRGTSLTIQCQVDSQVTMMFWYRQQPGQSLTLIATANQGSEATYESGFVIDKFPISRPNLTFSTLTVSNMSPEDSSIYLCSVDVSGSTEAFFGQGTRLTVV.

The genes are TRBV27 and TRBJ2-1; TRBD2 aligns across 7 bases. V shed 3 bases, J shed 0 bases, and the junction held 11 bases outside the gene matches. CDR3 length: 18 residues. Germline-derived CDR1 and CDR2 are MNHEY and SMNVEV (reference sequence). CDR3 in DNA: TGTGCCAGCAGTTTTCTGGTGGGCGGGACTACCTCCTACAATGAGCAGTTCTTC. Its protein product is CASSFLVGGTTSYNEQFF.

The gene calls are TRBV19 and TRBJ2-4; 7 bases match TRBD1. In germline, CDR1 is LNHDA, CDR2 SQIVND (reference sequence). V dropped 6 bases and J dropped 3; count of bases not matched to a gene: 2. The CDR3 has 13 residues. This CDR3 is CASSRTGKNIQYF. CDR3 bases: TGTGCCAGTAGCCGGACAGGCAAAAACATTCAGTACTTC. Full variable domain (outside the CDR3, taken from reference TRBV19 and TRBJ2-4): DGGITQSPKYLFRKEGQNVTLSCEQNLNHDAMYWYRQDPGQGLRLIYYSQIVNDFQKGDIAEGYSVSREKKESFPLTVTSAQKNPTAFYLCASSRTGKNIQYFGAGTRLSVL.

This rearrangement joins TRBV6-1 to TRBJ2-7; TRBD2 agrees at 8 bases. There are 16 residues in the CDR3. V shed 2 bases and J 6 bases; nucleotides not matched to a gene: 12. CDR1 is MNHNS, CDR2 SASEGT, per germline. The CDR3 coding sequence is TGTGCCAGCAGTGAATCGGTTGGCGGGGGGCTCAGCGAGCAGTACTTC. Translated, it gives CASSESVGGGLSEQYF.

By frequency in the sample, this clone is medium-sized (0.01 to 0.1%). The rearrangement uses TRBV19 and TRBJ2-7; no firm D call. Trimming cost V 7 bases and J 7 bases, with 11 bases left between them. The germline V gene encodes CDR1 LNHDA and CDR2 SQIVND (reference sequence). The CDR3 is 11 amino acids. CDR3: CASTGTGEQYF. The CDR3 DNA sequence: TGTGCCAGTACAGGAACTGGGGAGCAGTACTTC.

This clone came up once. V gene TRBV5-5 combines with J gene TRBJ2-7, with TRBD1 identical over 8 bases. V shed 3 bases and J 4 bases; nucleotides not matched to a gene: 9. This CDR3 contains 15 residues. Germline V CDR1 and CDR2: SGHKS, YYEKEE (reference sequence). DNA of the CDR3: TGTGCCAGCAGCTCAGCCGGGACAGGATATTACGAGCAGTACTTC. It codes for CASSSAGTGYYEQYF.

The chain recombines TRBV5-4 with TRBJ2-1, with 10 positions matching TRBD2. Germline lookup yields CDR1 SGHNT and CDR2 YYREEE (reference sequence). The V and J ends lost 6 bases and 4 bases, in that order; junction bases with no gene match: 7. This CDR3 contains 15 residues. The CDR3 region has the DNA TGTGCCAGCACCACGACTAGCGGGTCATACAATGAGCAGTTCTTC. Translated, it gives CASTTTSGSYNEQFF.

This clone was detected a few times. V usage is TRBV11-2 and J usage is TRBJ1-3, with unresolved D. Germline V CDR1 and CDR2: SGHAT, FQNNGV. This CDR3 has 16 residues. Trimming took off 2 bases at V and 3 bases at J, with 14 bases between the two ends. CDR3 region: CASSLTPSGYGNTIYF. The CDR3 coding sequence is TGTGCCAGCAGCTTAACCCCCTCAGGCTATGGAAACACCATATATTTT. The entire variable domain, with the rest obtained from reference TRBV11-2 and TRBJ1-3, is as follows: EAGVAQSPRYKIIEKRQSVAFWCNPISGHATLYWYQQILGQGPKLLIQFQNNGVVDDSQLPKDRFSAERLKGVDSTLKIQPAKLEDSAVYLCASSLTPSGYGNTIYFGEGSWLTVV.